Presented here are 22 T cell receptor beta chains from one specimen sequenced in a study of blood T cell repertoires in COVID-19. The protocol was immunoSEQ multiplex PCR, while the TCRdb copy is restricted to in-frame clones and leaves out a portion. The sample contains around 20,000 clones, about nine tenths of which appear only once. The specimen was peripheral blood. The receptors come from a human donor with active COVID-19. The donor label of this sample is uncertain.

The chain combines TRBV7-9 with TRBJ2-7; 12 bases agree with TRBD2. The CDR3 is 16 residues long. Trimming cost V 5 bases and J 4 bases; bases outside gene matches: 9. Germline V gives CDR1 SEHNR, CDR2 FQNEAQ (reference sequence). In DNA, the CDR3 is TGTGCCAGCAGCCCCAGGACTAGCGGGGTTTTATACGAGCAGTACTTC. It encodes CASSPRTSGVLYEQYF.

The chain has TRBV28 and TRBJ1-1, with D hard to call. V lost 5 bases and J lost 5, with 12 bases in between. The CDR3 totals 13 residues. The germline V gene has CDR1 MDHEN and CDR2 SYDVKM. The CDR3 region has the DNA TGTGCCAGCAGTCCGCGGCCGGGGACTGAAGCTTTCTTT. This codes for CASSPRPGTEAFF. The entire variable domain, with the rest obtained from reference TRBV28 and TRBJ1-1, is as follows: DVKVTQSSRYLVKRTGEKVFLECVQDMDHENMFWYRQDPGLGLRLIYFSYDVKMKEKGDIPEGYSVSREKKERFSLILESASTNQTSMYLCASSPRPGTEAFFGQGTRLTVV.

This chain joins TRBV5-5 and TRBJ1-5; 9 bases fit TRBD1. The ends lost 4 bases at V and 6 bases at J; junction bases unmatched: 8. CDR3 length: 15 amino acids. Germline V CDR1 and CDR2: SGHKS, YYEKEE (reference sequence). CDR3 protein: CASSRQGVMGQPQHF. The DNA of the CDR3 is TGTGCCAGCAGCAGACAGGGGGTTATGGGTCAGCCCCAGCATTTT.

The chain couples TRBV3-1 (or the pseudogene TRBV3-2) to TRBJ2-5; D ambiguous. Trimming shortened V by 4 bases and J by 0 bases, and 12 bases separated the two germline ends. Germline CDR1 and CDR2: LGHDT and YNNKEL (reference sequence). CDR3 length: 15 residues. CDR3 loop: CASSLLWVYQETQYF. In DNA form, the CDR3 reads TGTGCCAGCAGCCTACTATGGGTGTACCAAGAGACCCAGTACTTC.

This clone showed up just once. The rearrangement links TRBV5-1 to TRBJ2-5; a weak D match, TRBD2 (5 bases). Trimming removed 0 bases at V and 5 bases at J, with 14 bases between. CDR1 SGHRS and CDR2 YFSETQ come from the germline V gene. The CDR3 contains 15 residues. The CDR3 loop reads CASSLASSWRETQYF. The DNA for the CDR3 is TGCGCCAGCAGCTTGGCCAGTAGCTGGAGGGAGACCCAGTACTTC.

DNA for the CDR3: TGCGCCAGCAGCCCCGGGACAGGCAGGGGTATGGGGTCCTACGAGCAGTACTTC. Translating it yields CASSPGTGRGMGSYEQYF. The chain uses TRBV4-1 and TRBJ2-7; 8 bases agree with TRBD1. J lost 1 base, V lost 4 bases, and 15 bases had no gene match. Germline V gene lookup returns CDR1 MGHRA and CDR2 YSYEKL. This CDR3 has 18 amino acids.

The chain combines TRBV5-1 with TRBJ1-1; 7 bases are shared with TRBD1. V lost 7 bases, J lost 5 bases, and 11 bases stayed unmatched. The CDR3 sequence is 14 residues long. The germline gives CDR1 SGHRS, CDR2 YFSETQ. CDR3 in DNA: TGCGCCAGCGGGGGGATACAGGGGTGGACTGAAGCTTTCTTT. It translates to CASGGIQGWTEAFF.

The gene calls are TRBV7-8 and TRBJ2-1; D perhaps matches TRBD2 (5 bases). The germline V gene encodes CDR1 SGHVS and CDR2 FQNEAQ. V was pared by 1 base and J by 0 bases, with 19 bases between. The CDR3 is 19 amino acids. CDR3 sequence (DNA): TGTGCCAGCAGCTTAGTTCCCAGATCCAGCGGCTTCTCCTACAATGAGCAGTTCTTC. It encodes CASSLVPRSSGFSYNEQFF.

The chain links TRBV19 to TRBJ1-4, with D uncertain. The germline V and J ends were trimmed by 3 bases and 0 bases, with 5 bases remaining between them. This CDR3 comprises 14 residues. The germline gives CDR1 LNHDA, CDR2 SQIVND (reference sequence). The CDR3 region has the DNA TGTGCCAGTAGTATCGGAGCAACTAATGAAAAACTGTTTTTT. Protein sequence: CASSIGATNEKLFF.

The rearrangement uses TRBV19 and TRBJ1-2, with D possibly TRBD1 on 6 matching bases. Germline CDR1 and CDR2: LNHDA and SQIVND (reference sequence). Trimming cost V 4 bases and J 4 bases, with 13 bases left between them. The CDR3 length is 14 residues. CDR3 DNA sequence: TGTGCCAGTAGTACGGTGGACAGTTTCTATGGCTACACCTTC. It yields the protein CASSTVDSFYGYTF. The full variable domain, completed using reference TRBV19 and TRBJ1-2, is DGGITQSPKYLFRKEGQNVTLSCEQNLNHDAMYWYRQDPGQGLRLIYYSQIVNDFQKGDIAEGYSVSREKKESFPLTVTSAQKNPTAFYLCASSTVDSFYGYTFGSGTRLTVV.

This chain connects TRBV28 to TRBJ2-1; TRBD2 matches at 8 bases. The CDR3 covers 16 residues. V shed 4 bases, J shed 4 bases, and the junction held 9 bases outside the gene matches. Germline loops: CDR1 MDHEN, CDR2 SYDVKM. The CDR3 DNA sequence: TGTGCCAGCAGTTCCCCCGGGGGGGCAGATTACAATGAGCAGTTCTTC. The encoded protein is CASSSPGGADYNEQFF.

The chain carries TRBV5-1 and TRBJ1-2; 7 bases line up with TRBD1. The V segment lost 7 bases and the J segment 4 bases; nucleotides outside the gene matches: 7. Germline CDR1 and CDR2: SGHRS and YFSETQ. The CDR3 is 13 amino acids. DNA of the CDR3: TGCGCCAGCCGCTCCGACAGGGCCTATGGCTACACCTTC. Amino acids: CASRSDRAYGYTF.

This clone appeared a single time. This chain uses TRBV28 with TRBJ2-1; 11 bases are a match to TRBD2. Unmatched junction bases numbered 7, after V lost 5 bases and J lost 1 base. This CDR3 comprises 17 residues. Looked up from germline, CDR1 is MDHEN and CDR2 is SYDVKM. This chain's CDR3 is CASSPTGLAGSYNEQFF. As DNA, the CDR3 is TGTGCCAGCAGTCCCACTGGACTAGCGGGTTCCTACAATGAGCAGTTCTTC.

The rearrangement links TRBV11-3 to TRBJ2-7, with 9 bases fitting TRBD1. This CDR3 comprises 16 residues. Germline-derived CDR1 and CDR2 are SGHNT and YENEEA. With V trimmed by 5 bases and J by 2 bases, 10 bases remained unmatched. DNA of the CDR3: TGTGCCAGCAGCCCCAACGGACAGGGGAGTACCTACGAGCAGTACTTC. Its protein is CASSPNGQGSTYEQYF. The full variable domain, its missing parts supplied by reference TRBV11-3 and TRBJ2-7, is EAGVVQSPRYKIIEKKQPVAFWCNPISGHNTLYWYLQNLGQGPELLIRYENEEAVDDSQLPKDRFSAERLKGVDSTLKIQPAELGDSAVYLCASSPNGQGSTYEQYFGPGTRLTVT.

Only one count was recorded for this clone. V is TRBV3-1 (or the pseudogene TRBV3-2) and J is TRBJ1-1, with TRBD1 identical over 7 bases. This CDR3 has 14 amino acids. Germline V gene sequence: CDR1 LGHDT, CDR2 YNNKEL (reference sequence). Unmatched junction bases numbered 2, after V lost 3 bases and J lost 1 base. The CDR3 loop reads CASSQGQKNTEAFF. The CDR3 nucleotides are TGTGCCAGCAGCCAGGGACAGAAGAACACTGAAGCTTTCTTT.

This rearrangement joins TRBV12-3 or TRBV12-4 to TRBJ2-2; no firm D call. This CDR3 is 12 amino acids long. V dropped 4 bases and J dropped 7 bases, with 7 bases sitting between them. CDR3 amino acids: CASSSDIGELFF. The CDR3 DNA reads TGTGCCAGCAGTTCAGACATCGGGGAGCTGTTTTTT.

In its sample, this clone was seen a few times. V and J are TRBV21-1 and TRBJ1-5. TRBV21-1 is a recognized pseudogene. This CDR3 has 12 residues. The CDR3 DNA reads TGTGCCAGCAGCACTGGAAGGAGGGTCAAGCATTTT. It translates to CASSTGRRVKHF.

V is TRBV5-4 and J is TRBJ2-1; 7 positions agree with TRBD2. This CDR3 comprises 15 residues. CDR1 and CDR2 (germline): SGHNT, YYREEE (reference sequence). V lost 4 bases and J lost 6; bases outside the gene matches: 10. The DNA of the CDR3 is TGTGCCAGCAGCCCACCGAGCGGGGAAACCAATGAGCAGTTCTTC. It translates to CASSPPSGETNEQFF.

The V gene is TRBV28, the J gene TRBJ2-1; D not certain. Germline CDR1 is MDHEN and CDR2 is SYDVKM. V lost 7 bases and J lost 3, with 13 bases in between. This CDR3 contains 14 residues. CDR3 loop: CASNTGFLYNEQFF. Here the CDR3 DNA reads TGTGCCAGCAACACCGGGTTCCTCTACAATGAGCAGTTCTTC.

This clone occurred a few times. The genes are TRBV5-1 and TRBJ1-6; 8 positions agree with TRBD1. Per the germline V gene, CDR1 is SGHRS and CDR2 is YFSETQ. The CDR3 covers 14 residues. The J segment lost 13 bases and the V segment lost 4 bases, leaving 10 bases of the junction unmatched. Here the CDR3 DNA reads TGCGCCAGCAGCAAAGGACAGGGAGCTCTTCCCCTCCACTTT. Protein product: CASSKGQGALPLHF.

The chain combines TRBV27 with TRBJ2-2; 7 bases are a match to TRBD2. The trim removed 7 bases at V and 6 bases at J, leaving 8 bases unmatched. This CDR3 contains 14 residues. The germline V gene has CDR1 MNHEY and CDR2 SMNVEV (reference sequence). Here the CDR3 DNA reads TGTGCCAGCATAGGGTATGGGAGGGCCGGGGAGCTGTTTTTT. Protein sequence: CASIGYGRAGELFF.

The chain recombines TRBV5-4 with TRBJ2-7; D gene uncertain. From germline, CDR1 is SGHNT and CDR2 YYREEE (reference sequence). Trimming removed 4 bases at V and 5 bases at J, with 22 bases between. This CDR3 region has 16 residues. The CDR3 region is CASSPKASTLGNEQYF. The CDR3, as DNA: TGTGCCAGCAGCCCTAAGGCCAGTACCCTAGGCAACGAGCAGTACTTC.